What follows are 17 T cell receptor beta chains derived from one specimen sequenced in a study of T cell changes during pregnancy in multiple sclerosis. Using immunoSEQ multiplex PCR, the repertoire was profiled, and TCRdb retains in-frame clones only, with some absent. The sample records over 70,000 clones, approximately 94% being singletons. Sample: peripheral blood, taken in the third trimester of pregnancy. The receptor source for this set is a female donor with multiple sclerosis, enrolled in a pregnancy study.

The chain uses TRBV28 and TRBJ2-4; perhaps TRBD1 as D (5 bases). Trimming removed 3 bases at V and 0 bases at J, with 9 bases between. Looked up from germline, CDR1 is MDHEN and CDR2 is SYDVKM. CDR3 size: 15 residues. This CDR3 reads CASSFQGQAKNIQYF. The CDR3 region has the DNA TGTGCCAGCAGTTTCCAGGGCCAAGCCAAAAACATTCAGTACTTC.

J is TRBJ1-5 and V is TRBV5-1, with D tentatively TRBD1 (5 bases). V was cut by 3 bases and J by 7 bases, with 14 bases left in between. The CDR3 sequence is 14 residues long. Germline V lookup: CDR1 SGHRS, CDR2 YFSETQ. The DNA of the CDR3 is TGCGCCAGCAGCTCCGAGGGGAGGGGACAGCCCCAGCATTTT. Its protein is CASSSEGRGQPQHF.

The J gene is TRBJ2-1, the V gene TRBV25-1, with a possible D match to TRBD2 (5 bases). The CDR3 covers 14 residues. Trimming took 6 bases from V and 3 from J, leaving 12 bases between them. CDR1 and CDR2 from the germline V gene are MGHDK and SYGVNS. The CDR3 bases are TGTGCCAGCAGGGCAGGACTTTTCTACAATGAGCAGTTCTTC. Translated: CASRAGLFYNEQFF. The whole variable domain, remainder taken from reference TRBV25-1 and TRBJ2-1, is EADIYQTPRYLVIGTGKKITLECSQTMGHDKMYWYQQDPGMELHLIHYSYGVNSTEKGDLSSESTVSRIRTEHFPLTLESARPSHTSQYLCASRAGLFYNEQFFGPGTRLTVL.

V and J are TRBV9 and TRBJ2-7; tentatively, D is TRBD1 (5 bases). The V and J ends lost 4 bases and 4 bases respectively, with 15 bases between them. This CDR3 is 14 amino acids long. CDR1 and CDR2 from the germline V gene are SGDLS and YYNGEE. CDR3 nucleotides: TGTGCCAGCAGCCCCCAGGGCTACCCTTACGAGCAGTACTTC. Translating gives CASSPQGYPYEQYF.

The CDR3 coding sequence is TGCAGCGTTGAAATCCCCGGGACTACTCCCTACGAGCAGTACTTC. This encodes CSVEIPGTTPYEQYF. The J gene is TRBJ2-7, the V gene TRBV29-1, with 7 bases matching TRBD2. V was clipped by 2 bases and J by 2 bases; unmatched bases: 9. Germline V CDR1 and CDR2: SQVTM, ANQGSEA. The CDR3 has 15 residues.

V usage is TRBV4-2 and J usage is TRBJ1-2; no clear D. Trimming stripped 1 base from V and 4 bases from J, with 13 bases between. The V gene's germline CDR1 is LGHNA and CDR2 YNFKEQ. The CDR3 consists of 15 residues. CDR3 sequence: CASSQGGWKSYGYTF. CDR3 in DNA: TGTGCCAGCAGCCAAGGAGGGTGGAAATCCTATGGCTACACCTTC.

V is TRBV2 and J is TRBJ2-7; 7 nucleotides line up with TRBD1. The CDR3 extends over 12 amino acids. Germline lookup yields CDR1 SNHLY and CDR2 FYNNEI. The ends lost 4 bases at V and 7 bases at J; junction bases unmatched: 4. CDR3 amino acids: CASSGQGVEQYF. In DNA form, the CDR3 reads TGTGCCAGCAGTGGACAGGGTGTGGAGCAGTACTTC.

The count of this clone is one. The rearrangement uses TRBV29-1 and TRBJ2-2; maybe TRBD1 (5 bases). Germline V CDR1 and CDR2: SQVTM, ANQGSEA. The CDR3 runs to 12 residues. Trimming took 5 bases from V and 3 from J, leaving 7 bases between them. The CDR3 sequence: CSVLGDTGELFF. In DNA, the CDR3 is TGCAGCGTTTTAGGGGACACCGGGGAGCTGTTTTTT.

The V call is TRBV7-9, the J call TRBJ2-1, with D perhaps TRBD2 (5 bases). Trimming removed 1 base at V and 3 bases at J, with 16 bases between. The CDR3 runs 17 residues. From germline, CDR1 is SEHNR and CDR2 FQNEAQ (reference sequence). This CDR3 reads CASSLVGGLLNYNEQFF. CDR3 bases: TGTGCCAGCAGCTTAGTCGGCGGGCTTCTCAACTACAATGAGCAGTTCTTC.

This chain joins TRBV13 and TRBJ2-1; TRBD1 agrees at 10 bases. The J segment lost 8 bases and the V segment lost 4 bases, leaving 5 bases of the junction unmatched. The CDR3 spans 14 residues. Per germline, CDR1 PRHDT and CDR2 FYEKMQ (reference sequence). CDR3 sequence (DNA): TGTGCCAGCAGCTGGGGACAGGGGATCGATGAGCAGTTCTTC. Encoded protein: CASSWGQGIDEQFF.

CDR3 in amino acids: CATEGGSEQYF. The CDR3 DNA reads as TGTGCCACCGAGGGGGGGTCCGAGCAGTACTTC. The chain is built from TRBV28 and TRBJ2-7; possible D gene TRBD2, 7 bases. The CDR3 has 11 residues. Germline CDR1 reads MDHEN; CDR2 reads SYDVKM. V was clipped by 10 bases and J by 6 bases, with 13 bases between them.

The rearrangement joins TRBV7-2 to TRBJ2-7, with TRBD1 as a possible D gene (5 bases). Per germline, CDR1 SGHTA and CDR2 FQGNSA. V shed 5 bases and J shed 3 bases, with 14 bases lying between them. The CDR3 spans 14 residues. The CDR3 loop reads CASSLAVQGYEQYF. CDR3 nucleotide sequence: TGTGCCAGCAGCCTCGCCGTGCAGGGCTACGAGCAGTACTTC.

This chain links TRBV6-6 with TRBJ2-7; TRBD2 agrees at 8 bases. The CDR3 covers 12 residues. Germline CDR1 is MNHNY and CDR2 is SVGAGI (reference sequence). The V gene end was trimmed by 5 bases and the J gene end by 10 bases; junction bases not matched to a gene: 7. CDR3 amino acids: CASSPTGGGQYF. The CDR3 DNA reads TGTGCCAGCAGTCCGACGGGGGGGGGACAGTACTTC.

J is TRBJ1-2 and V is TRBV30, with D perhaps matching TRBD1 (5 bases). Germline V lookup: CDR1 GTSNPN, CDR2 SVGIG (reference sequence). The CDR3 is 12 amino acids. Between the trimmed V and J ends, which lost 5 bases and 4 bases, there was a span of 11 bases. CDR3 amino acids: CAWQGGVYGYTF. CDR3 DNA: TGTGCCTGGCAGGGCGGAGTCTATGGCTACACCTTC.

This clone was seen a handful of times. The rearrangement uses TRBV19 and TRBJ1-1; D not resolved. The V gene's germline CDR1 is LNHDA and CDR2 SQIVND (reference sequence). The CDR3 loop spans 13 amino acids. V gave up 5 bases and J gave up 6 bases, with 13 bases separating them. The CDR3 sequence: CASSSVLGAEAFF. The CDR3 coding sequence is TGTGCCAGTAGTTCCGTCCTAGGTGCTGAAGCTTTCTTT.

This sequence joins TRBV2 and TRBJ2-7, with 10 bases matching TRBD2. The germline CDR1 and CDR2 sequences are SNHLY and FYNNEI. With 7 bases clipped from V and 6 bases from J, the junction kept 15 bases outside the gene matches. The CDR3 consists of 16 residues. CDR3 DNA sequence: TGTGCCAGCACTCCCCCCGGAAGCGGGAGGGCCTCCGAGCAGTACTTC. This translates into CASTPPGSGRASEQYF.

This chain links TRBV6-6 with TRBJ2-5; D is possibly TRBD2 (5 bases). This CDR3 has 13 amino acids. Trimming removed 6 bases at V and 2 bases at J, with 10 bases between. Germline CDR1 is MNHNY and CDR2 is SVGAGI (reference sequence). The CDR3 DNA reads TGTGCCAGCAGGCCGGGATGGCAAGAGACCCAGTACTTC. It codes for CASRPGWQETQYF.